The 28 T cell receptor beta chains listed next were all sequenced from one sample in a study of Ad26.COV2.S vaccination and SARS-CoV-2 variants. Produced via immunoSEQ multiplex PCR; TCRdb's table is partial and in-frame only. The table shows 300,000 to 400,000 clones, with approximately 81% occurring only once. Treatment defined: 15 to 20 received Ad26.COV2.S at low or high dose, single or two shots; 5 received placebo; per-sample allocation not given. The samples were gathered on day 63 after the first injection of vaccine or placebo. The sample was peripheral blood, taken in a trial of Ad26.COV2.S vaccine versus placebo. The receptor source for this set is a person between 18 and 65 years old who received the Ad26.COV2.S COVID-19 vaccine or a placebo.

The V gene is TRBV5-6, the J gene TRBJ2-7; TRBD2 matches at 8 bases. The CDR3 has 16 residues. Germline CDR1 reads SGHDT; CDR2 reads YYEEEE. With 3 bases clipped from V and 3 bases from J, the junction kept 11 bases outside the gene matches. The CDR3 coding sequence is TGTGCCAGCAGCTGGAGGGCGGTAGCGGGAATCTACGAGCAGTACTTC. Its protein product is CASSWRAVAGIYEQYF.

This rearrangement joins TRBV5-1 to TRBJ2-5; the match to TRBD1 covers 9 bases. The CDR3 length is 14 residues. J was trimmed by 5 bases and V by 6 bases; bases with no gene match: 8. Germline V gives CDR1 SGHRS, CDR2 YFSETQ. The CDR3 DNA reads TGCGCCAGCACAAACAGGGGGCTGGAGGAGACCCAGTACTTC. As protein: CASTNRGLEETQYF.

The J gene is TRBJ2-3, the V gene TRBV9; 9 bases are a match to TRBD2. CDR1 SGDLS and CDR2 YYNGEE come from the germline V gene. J was trimmed by 5 bases and V by 0 bases; bases with no gene match: 10. The CDR3 runs to 17 residues. CDR3 nucleotide sequence: TGTGCCAGCAGCGTAGCTACGGGCGGGAGGGCCCAAGATACGCAGTATTTT. Its protein product is CASSVATGGRAQDTQYF.

V gene TRBV11-2 combines with J gene TRBJ1-4; D is possibly TRBD1 (5 bases). This CDR3 has 17 residues. Trimming left V 1 base short and J 4 bases short, with 16 bases between. Germline CDR1 and CDR2: SGHAT and FQNNGV. CDR3 loop: CASSLVFGGGLNEKLFF. The CDR3 DNA reads as TGTGCCAGCAGCTTAGTGTTTGGGGGGGGTCTTAATGAAAAACTGTTTTTT.

CDR3 bases: TGTGCCAGCAGCTTCGGCGGAGGTAGCTACGAGCAGTACTTC. Translation: CASSFGGGSYEQYF. The gene calls are TRBV7-9 and TRBJ2-7; maybe TRBD2 (5 bases). This CDR3 is built from 14 residues. V dropped 3 bases and J dropped 3 bases, with 12 bases sitting between them. Germline V gene data show CDR1 as SEHNR and CDR2 as FQNEAQ (reference sequence).

This clone has a handful of counts. This chain uses TRBV7-8 with TRBJ2-3; 11 nucleotides match TRBD2. From germline, CDR1 is SGHVS and CDR2 FQNEAQ. CDR3 length equals 15 residues. V lost 3 bases to trimming and J lost 4 bases; unmatched junction nucleotides: 3. For the CDR3, the DNA is TGTGCCAGCAGCTTTAGCGGGGGGGCGTCAGATACGCAGTATTTT. This codes for CASSFSGGASDTQYF.

This clone appeared a single time. This chain links TRBV9 with TRBJ2-3; tentatively, D is TRBD1 or TRBD2 (5 bases each). Germline assignment: CDR1 SGDLS and CDR2 YYNGEE. V was pared by 0 bases and J by 4 bases, with 12 bases between. The CDR3 runs to 15 residues. CDR3 sequence: CASSVGQGVADTQYF. CDR3 nucleotide sequence: TGTGCCAGCAGCGTAGGGCAGGGAGTCGCAGATACGCAGTATTTT.

This clone was counted only a few times. The chain has TRBV5-8 and TRBJ2-3; 9 nucleotides line up with TRBD1. The V gene's germline CDR1 is SGHTS and CDR2 YDEGEE. This CDR3 comprises 15 residues. Germline trimming cut 3 bases from V and 4 bases from J; bases unmatched to any gene: 6. In DNA form, the CDR3 reads TGTGCCAGCAGCTCTGACAGGGGGAAGGCAGATACGCAGTATTTT. Residues: CASSSDRGKADTQYF.

This chain's CDR3 is CASSYRTGPYEQYF. CDR3 coding DNA: TGTGCCAGCAGTTACCGGACAGGGCCCTACGAGCAGTACTTC. This rearrangement joins TRBV6-2 or TRBV6-3 to TRBJ2-7; TRBD1 agrees at 8 bases. CDR1 and CDR2 from the germline V gene are MNHEY and SVGEGT. V lost 2 bases to trimming and J lost 2 bases; unmatched junction nucleotides: 2. The CDR3 covers 14 residues.

This rearrangement joins TRBV3-1 (or the pseudogene TRBV3-2) to TRBJ2-7; 8 nucleotides agree with TRBD2. V gave up 0 bases and J gave up 4 bases; unmatched junction bases: 8. The CDR3 consists of 16 residues. The germline CDR1 and CDR2 sequences are LGHDT and YNNKEL (reference sequence). The CDR3 coding sequence is TGTGCCAGCAGCCAAGATACCACTAGCGGACCATACGAGCAGTACTTC. Translation gives CASSQDTTSGPYEQYF.

The V and J genes are TRBV27 and TRBJ2-3, with TRBD2 identical over 9 bases. Unmatched junction bases numbered 3, after V lost 6 bases and J lost 2 bases. This CDR3 has 14 amino acids. Germline values: CDR1 MNHEY, CDR2 SMNVEV (reference sequence). The CDR3, as DNA: TGTGCCAGCAGCCTAGCGGGATACACAGATACGCAGTATTTT. It codes for CASSLAGYTDTQYF.

The CDR3: CASSEAGATDTQYF. Written as DNA, the CDR3 is TGTGCCAGCAGTGAAGCAGGGGCGACAGATACGCAGTATTTT. V is TRBV6-1 and J is TRBJ2-3, with D perhaps matching TRBD1 (5 bases). V lost 0 bases and J 3 bases, leaving 7 bases between the germline ends. CDR1 MNHNS and CDR2 SASEGT come from the germline V gene. CDR3 length: 14 residues.

This chain joins TRBV14 and TRBJ2-2; D might be TRBD1 (6 bases). V was cut by 6 bases and J by 0 bases, with 11 bases left in between. This CDR3 is 15 amino acids long. The germline V gene encodes CDR1 SGHDN and CDR2 FVKESK. CDR3 bases: TGTGCCAGCAGACGGGACACCGCGAACACCGGGGAGCTGTTTTTT. Protein product: CASRRDTANTGELFF. Supplemented by reference TRBV14 and TRBJ2-2, the full variable domain reads EAGVTQFPSHSVIEKGQTVTLRCDPISGHDNLYWYRRVMGKEIKFLLHFVKESKQDESGMPNNRFLAERTGGTYSTLKVQPAELEDSGVYFCASRRDTANTGELFFGEGSRLTVL.

A single count supports this clone. CDR3 in amino acids: CASSGGQGQPQHF. CDR3 nucleotides: TGTGCCAGCAGTGGGGGACAGGGTCAGCCCCAGCATTTT. The gene calls are TRBV2 and TRBJ1-5; 9 nucleotides line up with TRBD1. Trimming removed 4 bases from V and 6 bases from J; junction bases left unmatched: 1. The CDR3 extends over 13 amino acids. CDR1 is SNHLY, CDR2 FYNNEI, per germline.

The chain couples TRBV5-8 to TRBJ2-1; 10 bases map to TRBD1. The germline gives CDR1 SGHTS, CDR2 YDEGEE. The CDR3 is 16 residues long. The junction had 4 bases not matched to a gene; V was cut back by 0 bases and J by 4 bases. In DNA, the CDR3 is TGTGCCAGCAGCTTGGGGGACAGGGGATTGTACAATGAGCAGTTCTTC. Translated: CASSLGDRGLYNEQFF.

This rearrangement joins TRBV7-9 to TRBJ1-1; no clear D. CDR1 is SEHNR and CDR2 is FQNEAQ in the germline V gene (reference sequence). CDR3 length: 16 amino acids. Trimming left V 2 bases short and J 1 base short, with 14 bases between. Here the CDR3 reads CASSLLPPGSNTEAFF. CDR3 sequence (DNA): TGTGCCAGCAGCTTATTGCCCCCGGGGTCGAACACTGAAGCTTTCTTT. The full variable domain, its missing parts supplied by reference TRBV7-9 and TRBJ1-1, is DTGVSQNPRHKITKRGQNVTFRCDPISEHNRLYWYRQTLGQGPEFLTYFQNEAQLEKSRLLSDRFSAERPKGSFSTLEIQRTEQGDSAMYLCASSLLPPGSNTEAFFGQGTRLTVV.

In this sample, this clone turned up once. V and J are TRBV6-4 and TRBJ2-4, with 7 positions matching TRBD1. Germline V gene lookup returns CDR1 MRHNA and CDR2 SNTAGT. Trimming took 3 bases from V and 3 from J; bases not matched to a gene: 5. The CDR3 covers 15 residues. This chain's CDR3 is CASSDPRDSKNIQYF. In DNA form, the CDR3 reads TGTGCCAGCAGTGATCCCCGGGACAGCAAAAACATTCAGTACTTC.

The rearrangement uses TRBV12-3 or TRBV12-4 and TRBJ2-7; no reliable D call. V was shortened by 6 bases and J by 6 bases, with 15 bases between the two germline ends. CDR3 size: 13 residues. CDR3 sequence: CASSWGSGIEQYF. In DNA, the CDR3 is TGTGCCAGCAGCTGGGGATCTGGGATCGAGCAGTACTTC.

The chain employs TRBV6-2 or TRBV6-3 and TRBJ2-1; 9 positions match TRBD2. CDR1 is MNHEY and CDR2 is SVGEGT in the germline V gene. There are 21 residues in the CDR3. The J segment lost 1 base and the V segment lost 2 bases, leaving 18 bases of the junction unmatched. The DNA of the CDR3 is TGTGCCAGCAGTTACAAGTTGGGAGGACGCGGGGGGGATCGGTCCTACAATGAGCAGTTCTTC. As protein: CASSYKLGGRGGDRSYNEQFF.

This chain joins TRBV5-1 and TRBJ1-2; 8 nucleotides match TRBD1. The germline gives CDR1 SGHRS, CDR2 YFSETQ. The ends lost 5 bases at V and 6 bases at J; junction bases unmatched: 6. The CDR3 spans 13 residues. CDR3 region: CASRRQGADGYTF. The CDR3 DNA follows: TGCGCCAGCAGGAGGCAGGGGGCAGATGGCTACACCTTC.

The chain employs TRBV28 and TRBJ2-5; D may be TRBD2 (5 bases). The germline CDR1 and CDR2 sequences are MDHEN and SYDVKM. V shed 5 bases and J shed 3 bases, with 19 bases lying between them. This CDR3 comprises 16 residues. The CDR3 protein is CASSPLRTDTEETQYF. In DNA form, the CDR3 reads TGTGCCAGCAGTCCACTTCGGACTGATACTGAAGAGACCCAGTACTTC.

The chain joins TRBV25-1 to TRBJ2-5; either TRBD1 or TRBD2 may fit D (5 bases each). The CDR3 extends over 15 amino acids. Germline CDR1 is MGHDK and CDR2 is SYGVNS. Trimming cost V 1 base and J 1 base, with 10 bases left between them. This CDR3 reads CASSESAGTQETQYF. CDR3 sequence (DNA): TGTGCCAGCAGTGAATCCGCAGGGACCCAAGAGACCCAGTACTTC.

The rearrangement joins TRBV7-8 to TRBJ2-1, with 13 bases aligning to TRBD2. Per the germline V gene, CDR1 is SGHVS and CDR2 is FQNEAQ. V lost 4 bases and J lost 0; bases outside the gene matches: 3. The CDR3 loop spans 17 amino acids. The CDR3 DNA is TGTGCCAGCAGCTCCTGGACTAGCGGGAGCTCCTACAATGAGCAGTTCTTC. This translates into CASSSWTSGSSYNEQFF.

The chain has TRBV7-2 and TRBJ2-2; no definite D call. V was trimmed by 3 bases and J by 6 bases, leaving 14 bases between them. Germline CDR1 reads SGHTA; CDR2 reads FQGNSA. This CDR3 spans 15 amino acids. CDR3 protein: CASSFWPRRPGELFF. CDR3 in DNA: TGTGCCAGCAGCTTTTGGCCCCGGCGACCCGGGGAGCTGTTTTTT.

The gene calls are TRBV20-1 and TRBJ2-7, with D maybe TRBD2 (5 bases). Germline lookup yields CDR1 DFQATT and CDR2 SNEGSKA (reference sequence). The CDR3 covers 15 residues. Trimming removed 3 bases from V and 1 base from J, with 16 bases in between. This chain's CDR3 is CSASMLRARSYEQYF. The CDR3 DNA reads TGCAGTGCTAGTATGTTGCGGGCCAGATCCTACGAGCAGTACTTC.

The chain employs TRBV7-8 and TRBJ1-4; D is possibly TRBD1 (5 bases). From germline, CDR1 is SGHVS and CDR2 FQNEAQ. The length of the CDR3 is 16 residues. Trimming pared 7 bases from V and 5 bases from J, leaving 20 bases between. The CDR3 coding sequence is TGTGCCAGCACCCAGAGGGGCGGCAGGTTGAATGAAAAACTGTTTTTT. Amino acid sequence: CASTQRGGRLNEKLFF.

The chain carries TRBV3-1 (or the pseudogene TRBV3-2) and TRBJ2-3; D is unclear. The germline V gene has CDR1 LGHDT and CDR2 YNNKEL (reference sequence). The CDR3 runs 12 residues. The V gene lost 5 bases and the J gene lost 1 base, with 4 bases spanning the gap. DNA for the CDR3: TGTGCCAGCAGCGCCCGCACAGATACGCAGTATTTT. Protein sequence: CASSARTDTQYF.

The CDR3 loop reads CASSLTGQNTEAFF. In nucleotides, the CDR3 is TGTGCCAGCAGCTTGACAGGACAGAACACTGAAGCTTTCTTT. This rearrangement joins TRBV7-9 to TRBJ1-1; weak D call: TRBD1 (6 bases). Germline CDR1 is SEHNR and CDR2 is FQNEAQ (reference sequence). Deletions cut 3 bases from V and 1 base from J, with 9 bases between. This CDR3 is 14 amino acids long.